This T cell receptor (beta chain) was sequenced during a study of technical replicates of blood from a few donors. The CDR3 runs 16 residues. The V and J ends lost 0 bases and 0 bases, in that order; junction bases with no gene match: 2. Germline V gene sequence: CDR1 SGHRS, CDR2 YFSETQ. The method was immunoSEQ multiplex PCR; TCRdb's version includes in-frame clones alone and lacks a portion of them. The table shows fewer than 90,000 clones, with roughly 94% occurring only once. What was sequenced was T cells isolated from PBMCs. This clonotype originated in a human donor in good health. This chain joins TRBV5-1 and TRBJ2-5; 10 bases map to TRBD2. The CDR3, as DNA: TGCGCCAGCAGCTTGGGGCTAGCGGGGGACCAAGAGACCCAGTACTTC. Translation gives CASSLGLAGDQETQYF.